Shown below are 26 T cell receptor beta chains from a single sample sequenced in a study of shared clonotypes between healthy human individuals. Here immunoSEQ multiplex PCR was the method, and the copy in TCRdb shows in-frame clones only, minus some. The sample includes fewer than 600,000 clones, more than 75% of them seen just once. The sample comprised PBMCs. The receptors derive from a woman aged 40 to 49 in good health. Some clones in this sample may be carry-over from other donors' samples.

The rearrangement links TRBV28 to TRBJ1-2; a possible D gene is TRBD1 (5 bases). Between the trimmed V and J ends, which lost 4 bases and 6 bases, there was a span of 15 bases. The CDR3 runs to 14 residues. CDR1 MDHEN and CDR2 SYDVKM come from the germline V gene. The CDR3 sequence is CASSSPTEGNGYTF. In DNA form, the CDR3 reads TGTGCCAGCAGTTCCCCGACAGAGGGTAATGGCTACACCTTC.

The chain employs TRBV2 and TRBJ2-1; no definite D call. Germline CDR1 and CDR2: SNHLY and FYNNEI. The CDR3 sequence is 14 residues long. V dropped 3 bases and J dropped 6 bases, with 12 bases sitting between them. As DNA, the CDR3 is TGTGCCAGCAGTGATATACTCCAGCTCAATGAGCAGTTCTTC. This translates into CASSDILQLNEQFF.

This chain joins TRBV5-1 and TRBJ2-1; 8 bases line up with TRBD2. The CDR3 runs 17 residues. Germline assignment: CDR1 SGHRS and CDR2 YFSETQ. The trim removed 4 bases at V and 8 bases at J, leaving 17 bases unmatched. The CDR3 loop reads CASSPMWVAGNPHEQFF. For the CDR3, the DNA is TGCGCCAGCAGCCCGATGTGGGTAGCGGGAAACCCTCATGAGCAGTTCTTC.

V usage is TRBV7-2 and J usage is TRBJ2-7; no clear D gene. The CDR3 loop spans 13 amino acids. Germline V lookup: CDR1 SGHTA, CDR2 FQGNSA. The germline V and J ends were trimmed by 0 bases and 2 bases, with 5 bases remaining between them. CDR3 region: CASSLAYAYEQYF. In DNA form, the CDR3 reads TGTGCCAGCAGCTTAGCCTATGCCTACGAGCAGTACTTC.

CDR3 loop: CASSFTGTAPEAFF. As DNA, the CDR3 is TGTGCCAGCAGCTTTACCGGGACAGCCCCCGAAGCTTTCTTT. The chain is built from TRBV5-4 and TRBJ1-1, with 7 bases that match TRBD1. Germline loops: CDR1 SGHNT, CDR2 YYREEE (reference sequence). V dropped 2 bases and J dropped 8; count of bases not matched to a gene: 9. CDR3 length: 14 amino acids.

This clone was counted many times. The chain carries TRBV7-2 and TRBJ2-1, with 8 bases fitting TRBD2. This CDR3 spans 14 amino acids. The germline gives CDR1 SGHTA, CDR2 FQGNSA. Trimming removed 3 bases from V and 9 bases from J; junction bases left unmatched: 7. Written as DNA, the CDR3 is TGTGCCAGCAGCTTTAGCGGGACCCTCGGTGAGCAGTTCTTC. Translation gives CASSFSGTLGEQFF.

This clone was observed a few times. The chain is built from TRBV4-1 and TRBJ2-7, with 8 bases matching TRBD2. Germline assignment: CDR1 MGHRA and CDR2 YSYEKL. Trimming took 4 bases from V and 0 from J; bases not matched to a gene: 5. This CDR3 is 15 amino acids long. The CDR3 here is CASSPSGRSSYEQYF. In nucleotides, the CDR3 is TGCGCCAGCAGCCCGAGCGGGAGAAGCTCCTACGAGCAGTACTTC.

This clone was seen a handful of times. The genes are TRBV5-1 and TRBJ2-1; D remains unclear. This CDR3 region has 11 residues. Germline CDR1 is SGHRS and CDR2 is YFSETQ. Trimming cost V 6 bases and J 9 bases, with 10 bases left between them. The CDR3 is CASTPGGEQFF. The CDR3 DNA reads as TGCGCCAGCACCCCGGGCGGTGAGCAGTTCTTC.

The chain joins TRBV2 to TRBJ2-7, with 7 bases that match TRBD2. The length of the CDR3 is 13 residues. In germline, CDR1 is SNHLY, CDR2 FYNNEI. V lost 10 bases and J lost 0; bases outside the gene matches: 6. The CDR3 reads CATTSASSYEQYF. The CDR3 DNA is TGTGCCACTACTAGCGCGAGCTCCTACGAGCAGTACTTC.

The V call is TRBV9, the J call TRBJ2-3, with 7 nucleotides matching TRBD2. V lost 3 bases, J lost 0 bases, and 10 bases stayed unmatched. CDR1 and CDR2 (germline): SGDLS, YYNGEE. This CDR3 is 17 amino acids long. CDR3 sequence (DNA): TGTGCCAGCAGCGGAAGACTAGCAGAGCGGAGCACAGATACGCAGTATTTT. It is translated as CASSGRLAERSTDTQYF.

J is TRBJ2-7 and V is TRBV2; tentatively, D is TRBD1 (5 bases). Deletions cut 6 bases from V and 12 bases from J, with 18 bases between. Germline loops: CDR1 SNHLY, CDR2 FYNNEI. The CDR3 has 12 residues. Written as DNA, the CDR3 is TGTGCCAGCAGGTTCTCTGGACCTCAGGGGTACTTC. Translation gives CASRFSGPQGYF. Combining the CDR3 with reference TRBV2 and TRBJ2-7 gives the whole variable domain EPEVTQTPSHQVTQMGQEVILRCVPISNHLYFYWYRQILGQKVEFLVSFYNNEISEKSEIFDDQFSVERPDGSNFTLKIRSTKLEDSAMYFCASRFSGPQGYFGPGTRLTVT.

DNA of the CDR3: TGTGCCAGCAGTAAGACTAGCGGGATTTGGTACGAGCAGTACTTC. The encoded protein is CASSKTSGIWYEQYF. The rearrangement uses TRBV7-2 and TRBJ2-7, with 11 nucleotides matching TRBD2. Germline V lookup: CDR1 SGHTA, CDR2 FQGNSA. This CDR3 spans 15 amino acids. V was clipped by 6 bases and J by 4 bases; unmatched bases: 8.

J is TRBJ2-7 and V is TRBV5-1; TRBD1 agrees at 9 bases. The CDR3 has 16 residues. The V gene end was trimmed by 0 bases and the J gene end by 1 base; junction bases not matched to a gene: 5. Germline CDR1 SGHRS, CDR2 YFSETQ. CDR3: CASSLVGTGMSYEQYF. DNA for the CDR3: TGCGCCAGCAGCTTGGTAGGGACAGGGATGTCCTACGAGCAGTACTTC.

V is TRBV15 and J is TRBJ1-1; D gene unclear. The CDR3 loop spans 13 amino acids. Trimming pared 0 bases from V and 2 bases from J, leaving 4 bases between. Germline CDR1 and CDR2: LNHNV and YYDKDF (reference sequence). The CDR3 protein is CATSREANTEAFF. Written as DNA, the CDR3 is TGTGCCACCAGCAGAGAGGCAAACACTGAAGCTTTCTTT.

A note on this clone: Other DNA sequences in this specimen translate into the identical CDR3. The CDR3 DNA follows: TGTGCCAGCAAACCGACAGGGCCCGGCAATCAGCCCCAGCATTTT. Its translation: CASKPTGPGNQPQHF. The chain is built from TRBV28 and TRBJ1-5, with 7 positions matching TRBD1. CDR3 size: 15 residues. Losses at the gene ends were 7 bases for V and 2 bases for J; bases not matched to a gene: 8. Looked up from germline, CDR1 is MDHEN and CDR2 is SYDVKM.

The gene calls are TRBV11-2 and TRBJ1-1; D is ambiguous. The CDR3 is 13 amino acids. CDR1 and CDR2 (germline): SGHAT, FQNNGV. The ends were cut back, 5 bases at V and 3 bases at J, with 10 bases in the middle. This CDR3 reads CASSTTVDTEAFF. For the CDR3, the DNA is TGTGCCAGCAGCACCACAGTTGACACTGAAGCTTTCTTT. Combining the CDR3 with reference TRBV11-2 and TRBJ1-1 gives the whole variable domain EAGVAQSPRYKIIEKRQSVAFWCNPISGHATLYWYQQILGQGPKLLIQFQNNGVVDDSQLPKDRFSAERLKGVDSTLKIQPAKLEDSAVYLCASSTTVDTEAFFGQGTRLTVV.

The CDR3 DNA is TGTGCCAGCAGCGGGTTGGCGGGAGTATCAAATGAGCAGTTCTTC. As protein: CASSGLAGVSNEQFF. The chain links TRBV9 to TRBJ2-1, with 7 bases matching TRBD2. V shed 3 bases, J shed 7 bases, and the junction held 10 bases outside the gene matches. The CDR3 loop spans 15 amino acids. Germline-derived CDR1 and CDR2 are SGDLS and YYNGEE. The full variable domain, in which reference TRBV9 and TRBJ2-1 provide the parts outside the CDR3, is DSGVTQTPKHLITATGQRVTLRCSPRSGDLSVYWYQQSLDQGLQFLIQYYNGEERAKGNILERFSAQQFPDLHSELNLSSLELGDSALYFCASSGLAGVSNEQFFGPGTRLTVL.

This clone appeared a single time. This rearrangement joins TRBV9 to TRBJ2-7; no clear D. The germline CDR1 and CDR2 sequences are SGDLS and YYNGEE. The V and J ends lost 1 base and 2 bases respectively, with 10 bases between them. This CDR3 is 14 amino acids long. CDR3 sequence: CASSVHPDAYEQYF. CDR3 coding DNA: TGTGCCAGCAGCGTACATCCGGACGCCTACGAGCAGTACTTC.

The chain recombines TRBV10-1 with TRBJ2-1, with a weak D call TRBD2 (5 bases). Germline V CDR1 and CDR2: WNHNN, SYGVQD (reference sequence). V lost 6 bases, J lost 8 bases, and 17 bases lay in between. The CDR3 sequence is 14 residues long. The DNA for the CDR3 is TGCGCCAGCAGGGACCCGACAAGCGGCGATGAGCAGTTCTTC. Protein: CASRDPTSGDEQFF.

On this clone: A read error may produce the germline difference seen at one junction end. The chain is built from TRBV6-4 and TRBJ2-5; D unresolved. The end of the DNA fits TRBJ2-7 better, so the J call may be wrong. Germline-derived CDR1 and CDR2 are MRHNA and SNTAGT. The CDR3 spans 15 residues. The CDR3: CASSVADLVSHEQYF. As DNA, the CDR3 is TGTGCCAGCAGTGTCGCAGATTTAGTCTCCCACGAGCAGTACTTC.

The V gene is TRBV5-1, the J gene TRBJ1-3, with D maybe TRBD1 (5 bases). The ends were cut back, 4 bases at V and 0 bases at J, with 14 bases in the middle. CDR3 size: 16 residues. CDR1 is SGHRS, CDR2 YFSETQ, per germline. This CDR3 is CASSPSTGRSGNTIYF. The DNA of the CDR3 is TGCGCCAGCAGCCCATCCACAGGCCGCTCTGGAAACACCATATATTTT.

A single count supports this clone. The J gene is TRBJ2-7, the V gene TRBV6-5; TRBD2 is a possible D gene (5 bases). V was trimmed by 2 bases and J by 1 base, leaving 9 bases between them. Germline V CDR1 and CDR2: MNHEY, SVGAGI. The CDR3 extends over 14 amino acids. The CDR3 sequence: CASSYIRDSYEQYF. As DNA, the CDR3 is TGTGCCAGCAGTTACATACGGGATTCCTACGAGCAGTACTTC.

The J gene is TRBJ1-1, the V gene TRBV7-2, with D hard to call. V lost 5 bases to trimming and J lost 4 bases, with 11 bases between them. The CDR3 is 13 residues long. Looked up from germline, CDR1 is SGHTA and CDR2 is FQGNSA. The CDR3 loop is CASSLERSTEAFF. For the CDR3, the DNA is TGTGCCAGCAGCCTTGAACGGAGCACTGAAGCTTTCTTT.

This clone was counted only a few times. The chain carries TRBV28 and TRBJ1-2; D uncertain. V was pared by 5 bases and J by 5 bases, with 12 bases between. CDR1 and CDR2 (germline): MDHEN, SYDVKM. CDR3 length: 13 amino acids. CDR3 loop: CASSPDRPYGYTF. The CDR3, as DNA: TGTGCCAGCAGTCCCGACCGACCGTATGGCTACACCTTC.

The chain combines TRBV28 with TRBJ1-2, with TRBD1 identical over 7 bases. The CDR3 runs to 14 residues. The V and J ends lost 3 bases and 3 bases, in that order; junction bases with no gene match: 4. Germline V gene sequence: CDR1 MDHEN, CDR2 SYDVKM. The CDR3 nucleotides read TGTGCCAGCAGTTTTACAGGGGCCCACTATGGCTACACCTTC. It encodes CASSFTGAHYGYTF.

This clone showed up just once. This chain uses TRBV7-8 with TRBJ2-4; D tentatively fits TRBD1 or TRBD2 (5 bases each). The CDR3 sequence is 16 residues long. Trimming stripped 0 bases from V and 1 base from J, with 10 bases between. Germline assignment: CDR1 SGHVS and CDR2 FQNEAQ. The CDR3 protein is CASSLALGEAKNIQYF. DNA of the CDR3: TGTGCCAGCAGCTTAGCACTAGGGGAGGCCAAAAACATTCAGTACTTC. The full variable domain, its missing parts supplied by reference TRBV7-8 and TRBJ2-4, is GAGVSQSPRYKVAKRGQDVALRCDPISGHVSLFWYQQALGQGPEFLTYFQNEAQLDKSGLPSDRFFAERPEGSVSTLKIQRTQQEDSAVYLCASSLALGEAKNIQYFGAGTRLSVL.